Shown below are 8 T cell receptor beta chains from a single sample sequenced in a study of identical twins' blood T cells. Using its own MiXCR run on the 5' RACE reads, TCRdb lists one record per CDR3 protein. Of 300,000 to 450,000 distinct CDR3 sequences listed, 28% are singletons. What was sequenced was PBMCs. The receptor source for this set is a woman aged 18-49 years in good health.

The chain uses TRBV19 and TRBJ1-5; 7 nucleotides match TRBD1. Germline V gives CDR1 LNHDA, CDR2 SQIVND (reference sequence). This CDR3 spans 15 amino acids. V lost 6 bases and J lost 0; bases outside the gene matches: 5. The CDR3 loop is CASRGQEFSNQPQHF. The DNA of the CDR3 is TGTGCCAGTAGAGGACAGGAGTTTAGCAATCAGCCCCAGCATTTT. Combining the CDR3 with reference TRBV19 and TRBJ1-5 gives the whole variable domain DGGITQSPKYLFRKEGQNVTLSCEQNLNHDAMYWYRQDPGQGLRLIYYSQIVNDFQKGDIAEGYSVSREKKESFPLTVTSAQKNPTAFYLCASRGQEFSNQPQHFGDGTRLSIL.

V usage is TRBV6-5 and J usage is TRBJ2-3; perhaps TRBD1 as D (6 bases). Between the trimmed V and J ends, which lost 4 bases and 4 bases, there was a span of 15 bases. This CDR3 has 15 amino acids. CDR1 is MNHEY and CDR2 is SVGAGI in the germline V gene. The DNA of the CDR3 is TGTGCCAGCAGTTCCCTGGAAGAGGGGGCAGATACGCAGTATTTT. It is translated as CASSSLEEGADTQYF.

This clonotype was observed a few times. The genes are TRBV12-5 and TRBJ2-1, with D possibly being TRBD1 or TRBD2 (5 bases each). The germline V and J ends were trimmed by 2 bases and 6 bases, with 14 bases remaining between them. The CDR3 totals 15 residues. The V gene's germline CDR1 is LGHNT and CDR2 FRNRAP. The CDR3 region has the DNA TGTGCTAGTGGTTTGTTGTCGGGACGGGGCAATGAGCAGTTCTTC. It encodes CASGLLSGRGNEQFF.

This clonotype occurred a few times. The rearrangement links TRBV9 to TRBJ1-3, with D possibly matching TRBD1 (5 bases). The ends were cut back, 1 base at V and 2 bases at J, with 7 bases in the middle. CDR3 length: 14 residues. Germline CDR1 is SGDLS and CDR2 is YYNGEE. As DNA, the CDR3 is TGTGCCAGCAGCGTACAGGGCGCTGGAAACACCATATATTTT. Encoded protein: CASSVQGAGNTIYF.

Only a few counts were recorded for this clonotype. The rearrangement joins TRBV3-1 to TRBJ1-3; the D is unclear. The CDR3 contains 14 residues. Per the germline V gene, CDR1 is LGHDT and CDR2 is YNNKEL (reference sequence). Trimming shortened V by 4 bases and J by 0 bases, and 7 bases separated the two germline ends. The CDR3 here is CASSRQDSGNTIYF. The CDR3 DNA reads as TGTGCCAGCAGCCGGCAGGACTCTGGAAACACCATATATTTT.

This sequence joins TRBV7-9 and TRBJ2-7; 7 nucleotides line up with TRBD2. This CDR3 is built from 15 residues. The germline CDR1 and CDR2 sequences are SEHNR and FQNEAQ (reference sequence). V shed 1 base, J shed 4 bases, and the junction held 7 bases outside the gene matches. The CDR3 is CASSLETSISYEQYF. DNA for the CDR3: TGTGCCAGCAGCTTAGAGACTAGCATCTCGTACGAGCAGTACTTC.

This chain joins TRBV10-3 and TRBJ1-3; a weak D match, TRBD1 (6 bases). Trimming removed 9 bases from V and 4 bases from J, with 16 bases in between. This CDR3 contains 14 residues. Germline V gives CDR1 ENHRY, CDR2 SYGVKD. CDR3 loop: CAIKRGHGGNTIYF. In nucleotides, the CDR3 is TGTGCCATTAAAAGGGGACACGGAGGAAACACCATATATTTT.

This clonotype was seen a few times. The chain employs TRBV19 and TRBJ2-5; D uncertain. V was trimmed by 8 bases and J by 1 base, leaving 14 bases between them. This CDR3 spans 14 amino acids. The germline gives CDR1 LNHDA, CDR2 SQIVND (reference sequence). The CDR3 DNA sequence: TGTGCCAGTTCTGACCAGAGTATCCAAGAGACCCAGTACTTC. Its translation is CASSDQSIQETQYF.